Given below is one T cell receptor beta chain in context. Its antigen is unidentified. Clones were sequenced by immunoSEQ multiplex PCR, and TCRdb holds only the in-frame ones, with some missing. The data contain some 140,000 clones, 82% of them singletons. Germline CDR1 and CDR2: SGHRS and YFSETQ. CDR3 length: 18 residues. Germline trimming cut 4 bases from V and 4 bases from J; bases unmatched to any gene: 11. This sample stems from a study of cytomegalovirus exposure and HLA in healthy donors. General observations from the study: Diagnosis of cytomegalovirus status made by the classifier reportedly showed high specificity and sensitivity.

This sequence joins TRBV5-1 and TRBJ2-3, with 14 bases identical to TRBD2. This clonotype originated in a man aged 25 to 45 in good health and CMV-seropositive. The material sequenced was PBMCs. The CDR3 sequence is CASSRGTSGRFLADTQYF. CDR3 in DNA: TGCGCCAGCAGCCGGGGGACTAGCGGGAGATTCTTGGCAGATACGCAGTATTTT. Full variable domain (remainder filled in from reference TRBV5-1 and TRBJ2-3): KAGVTQTPRYLIKTRGQQVTLSCSPISGHRSVSWYQQTPGQGLQFLFEYFSETQRNKGNFPGRFSGRQFSNSRSEMNVSTLELGDSALYLCASSRGTSGRFLADTQYFGPGTRLTVL.